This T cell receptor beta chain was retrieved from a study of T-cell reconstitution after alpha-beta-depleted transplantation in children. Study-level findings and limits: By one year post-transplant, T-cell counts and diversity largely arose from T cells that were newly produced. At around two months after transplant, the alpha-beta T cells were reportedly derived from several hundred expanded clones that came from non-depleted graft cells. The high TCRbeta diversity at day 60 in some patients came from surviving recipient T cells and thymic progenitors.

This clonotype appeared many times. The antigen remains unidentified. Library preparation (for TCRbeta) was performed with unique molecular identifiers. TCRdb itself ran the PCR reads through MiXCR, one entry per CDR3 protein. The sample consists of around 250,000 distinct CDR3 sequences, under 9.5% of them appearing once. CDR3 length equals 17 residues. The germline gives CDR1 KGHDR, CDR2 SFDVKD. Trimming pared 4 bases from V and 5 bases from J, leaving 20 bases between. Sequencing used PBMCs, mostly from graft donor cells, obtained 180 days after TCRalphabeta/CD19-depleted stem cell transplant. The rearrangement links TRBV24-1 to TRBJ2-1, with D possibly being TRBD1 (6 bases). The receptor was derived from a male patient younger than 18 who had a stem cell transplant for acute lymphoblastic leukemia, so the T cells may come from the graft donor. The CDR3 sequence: CATSDCLRQEVNNEQFF. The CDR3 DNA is TGTGCCACCAGTGACTGCTTACGACAGGAGGTAAACAATGAGCAGTTCTTC.